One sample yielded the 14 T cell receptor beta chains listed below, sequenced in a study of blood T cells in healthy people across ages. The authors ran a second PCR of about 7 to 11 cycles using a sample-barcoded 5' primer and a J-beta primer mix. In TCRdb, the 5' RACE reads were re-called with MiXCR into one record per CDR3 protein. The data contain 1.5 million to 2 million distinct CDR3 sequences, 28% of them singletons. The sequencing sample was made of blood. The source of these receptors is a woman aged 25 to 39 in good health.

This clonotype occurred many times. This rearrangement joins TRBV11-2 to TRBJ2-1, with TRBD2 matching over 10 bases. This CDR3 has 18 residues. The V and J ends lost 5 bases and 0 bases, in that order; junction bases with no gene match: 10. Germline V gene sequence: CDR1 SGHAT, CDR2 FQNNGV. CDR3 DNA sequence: TGTGCCAGCAGCCGACGGACTAGCGGAAGACGCTCCTACAATGAGCAGTTCTTC. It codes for CASSRRTSGRRSYNEQFF.

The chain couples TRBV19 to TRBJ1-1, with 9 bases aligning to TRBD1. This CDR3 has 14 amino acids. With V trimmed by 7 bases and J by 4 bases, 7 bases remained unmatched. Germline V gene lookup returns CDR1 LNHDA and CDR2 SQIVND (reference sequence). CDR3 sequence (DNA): TGTGCCAGTACCACCGGGACAGGGATCACTGAAGCTTTCTTT. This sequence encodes CASTTGTGITEAFF.

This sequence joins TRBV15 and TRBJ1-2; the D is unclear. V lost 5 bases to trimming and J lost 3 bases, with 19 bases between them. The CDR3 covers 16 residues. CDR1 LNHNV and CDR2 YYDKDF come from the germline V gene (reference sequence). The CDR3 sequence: CATSRRRRVEHYGYTF. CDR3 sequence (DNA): TGTGCCACCAGCCGACGACGACGAGTGGAACACTATGGCTACACCTTC.

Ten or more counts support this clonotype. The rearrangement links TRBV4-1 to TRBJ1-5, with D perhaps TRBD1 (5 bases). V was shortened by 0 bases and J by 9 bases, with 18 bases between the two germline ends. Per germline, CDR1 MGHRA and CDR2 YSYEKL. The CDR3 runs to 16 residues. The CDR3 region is CASSQEPTLEGMPQHF. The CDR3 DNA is TGCGCCAGCAGCCAAGAACCGACCCTAGAGGGGATGCCCCAGCATTTT.

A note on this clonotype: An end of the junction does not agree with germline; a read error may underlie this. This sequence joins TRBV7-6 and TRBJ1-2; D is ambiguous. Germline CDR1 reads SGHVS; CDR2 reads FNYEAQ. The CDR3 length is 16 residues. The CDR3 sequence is CAISAQSAPISDGYTF. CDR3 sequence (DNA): TGTGCCATCAGCGCCCAGTCAGCCCCCATAAGCGATGGCTACACCTTC. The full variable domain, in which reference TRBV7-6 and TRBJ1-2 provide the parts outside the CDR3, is GAGVSQSPRYKVTKRGQDVALRCDPISGHVSLYWYRQALGQGPEFLTYFNYEAQQDKSGLPNDRFSAERPEGSISTLTIQRTEQRDSAMYRCAISAQSAPISDGYTFGSGTRLTVV.

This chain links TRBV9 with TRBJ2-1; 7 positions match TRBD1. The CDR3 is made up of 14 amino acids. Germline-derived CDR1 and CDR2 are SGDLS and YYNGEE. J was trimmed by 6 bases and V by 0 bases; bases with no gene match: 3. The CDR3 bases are TGTGCCAGCAGCGTAGTTCCAGGGGGCAATGAGCAGTTCTTC. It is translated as CASSVVPGGNEQFF.

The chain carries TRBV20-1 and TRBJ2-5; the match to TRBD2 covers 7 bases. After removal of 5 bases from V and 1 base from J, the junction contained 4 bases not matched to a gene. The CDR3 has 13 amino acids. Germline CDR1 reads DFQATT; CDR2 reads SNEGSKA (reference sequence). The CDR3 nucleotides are TGCAGTGCTTGGCGGGGGACCCAAGAGACCCAGTACTTC. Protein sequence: CSAWRGTQETQYF.

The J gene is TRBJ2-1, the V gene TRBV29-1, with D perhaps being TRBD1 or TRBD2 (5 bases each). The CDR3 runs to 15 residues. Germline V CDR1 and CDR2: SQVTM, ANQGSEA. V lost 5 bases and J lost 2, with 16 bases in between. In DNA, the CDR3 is TGCAGCGTTTACAAACGGGACCGAACCTACAATGAGCAGTTCTTC. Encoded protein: CSVYKRDRTYNEQFF.

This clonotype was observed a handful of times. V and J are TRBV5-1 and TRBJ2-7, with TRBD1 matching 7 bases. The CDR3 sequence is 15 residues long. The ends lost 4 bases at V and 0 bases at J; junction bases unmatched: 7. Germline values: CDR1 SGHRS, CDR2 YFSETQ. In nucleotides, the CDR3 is TGCGCCAGCAGCACCAGACAGGGTAGCTCCTACGAGCAGTACTTC. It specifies CASSTRQGSSYEQYF.

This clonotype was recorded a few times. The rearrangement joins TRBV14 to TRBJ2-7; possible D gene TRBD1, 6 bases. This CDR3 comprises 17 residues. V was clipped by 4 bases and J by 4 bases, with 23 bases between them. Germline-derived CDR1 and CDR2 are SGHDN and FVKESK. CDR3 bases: TGTGCCAGCAGCCGCTCCTCAGGATGGGGCAGGGGTTACGAGCAGTACTTC. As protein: CASSRSSGWGRGYEQYF.

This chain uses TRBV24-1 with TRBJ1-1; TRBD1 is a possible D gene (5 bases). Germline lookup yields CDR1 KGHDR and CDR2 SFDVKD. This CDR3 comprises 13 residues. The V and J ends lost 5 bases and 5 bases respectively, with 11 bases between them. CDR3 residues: CATSVAGNTEAFF. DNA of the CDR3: TGTGCCACCAGTGTTGCAGGGAATACTGAAGCTTTCTTT.

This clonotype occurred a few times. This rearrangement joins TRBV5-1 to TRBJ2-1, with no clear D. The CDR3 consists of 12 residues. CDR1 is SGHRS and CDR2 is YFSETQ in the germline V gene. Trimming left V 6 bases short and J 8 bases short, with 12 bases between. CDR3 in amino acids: CASKLRADEQFF. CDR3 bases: TGCGCCAGCAAGCTCCGGGCAGATGAGCAGTTCTTC.

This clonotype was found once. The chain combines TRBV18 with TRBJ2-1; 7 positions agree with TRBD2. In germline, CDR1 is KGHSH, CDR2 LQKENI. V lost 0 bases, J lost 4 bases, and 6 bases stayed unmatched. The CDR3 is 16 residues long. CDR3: CASSPPKGGRYNEQFF. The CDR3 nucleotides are TGTGCCAGCTCACCACCAAAGGGAGGGAGGTACAATGAGCAGTTCTTC.

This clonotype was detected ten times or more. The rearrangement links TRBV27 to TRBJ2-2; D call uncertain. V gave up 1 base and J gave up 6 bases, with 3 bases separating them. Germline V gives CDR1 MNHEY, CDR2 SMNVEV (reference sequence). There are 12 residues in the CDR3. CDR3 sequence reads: CASSLWSGELFF. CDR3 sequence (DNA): TGTGCCAGCAGTTTATGGTCCGGGGAGCTGTTTTTT.